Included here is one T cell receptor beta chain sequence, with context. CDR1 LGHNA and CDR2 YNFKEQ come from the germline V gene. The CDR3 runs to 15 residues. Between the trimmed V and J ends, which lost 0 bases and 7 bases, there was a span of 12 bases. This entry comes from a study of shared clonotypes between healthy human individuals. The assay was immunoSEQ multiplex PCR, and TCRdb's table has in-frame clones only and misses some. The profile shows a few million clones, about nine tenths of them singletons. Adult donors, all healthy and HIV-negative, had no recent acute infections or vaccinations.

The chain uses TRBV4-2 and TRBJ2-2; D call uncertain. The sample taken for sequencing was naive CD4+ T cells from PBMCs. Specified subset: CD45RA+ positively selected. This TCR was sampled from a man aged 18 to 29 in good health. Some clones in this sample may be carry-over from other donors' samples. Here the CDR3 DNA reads TGTGCCAGCAGCCAAGATCGGTTGGATTTCGGGGAGCTGTTTTTT. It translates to CASSQDRLDFGELFF.